A single sample is the source of the 12 T cell receptor beta chains below, sequenced in a study of T cell changes during pregnancy in multiple sclerosis. Assay used: immunoSEQ multiplex PCR; TCRdb lists only in-frame clones, some missing. Of about 64,000 clones listed, 80% to 95% are singletons. Sequenced here: peripheral blood, sampled in the third trimester of pregnancy. These receptors were obtained from a female donor in good health, enrolled as a control in a pregnancy study.

The chain recombines TRBV7-2 with TRBJ2-1; 11 positions match TRBD2. Trimming at V came to 5 bases and at J to 7 bases, leaving 4 bases not matched to a gene. The CDR3 sequence is 14 residues long. The germline gives CDR1 SGHTA, CDR2 FQGNSA. The CDR3 DNA reads as TGTGCCAGCAGCCTTAGCGGGGGGGGGAATGAGCAGTTCTTC. Amino acid sequence: CASSLSGGGNEQFF.

V is TRBV11-2 and J is TRBJ2-7, with 8 bases fitting TRBD2. CDR3 length: 18 residues. Losses at the gene ends were 5 bases for V and 5 bases for J; bases not matched to a gene: 20. CDR1 and CDR2 from the germline V gene are SGHAT and FQNNGV. DNA of the CDR3: TGTGCCAGCAGCCCCGGAGGGGGTTTAGCGGGAACGAGCGACGAGCAGTACTTC. Residues: CASSPGGGLAGTSDEQYF. The whole variable domain, filled in from reference TRBV11-2 and TRBJ2-7, reads EAGVAQSPRYKIIEKRQSVAFWCNPISGHATLYWYQQILGQGPKLLIQFQNNGVVDDSQLPKDRFSAERLKGVDSTLKIQPAKLEDSAVYLCASSPGGGLAGTSDEQYFGPGTRLTVT.

This clone was recorded a few times. The chain employs TRBV7-2 and TRBJ1-1; 8 bases are shared with TRBD1. Germline V gene data show CDR1 as SGHTA and CDR2 as FQGNSA. V lost 2 bases and J lost 1; bases outside the gene matches: 0. CDR3 length: 14 residues. The CDR3 DNA sequence: TGTGCCAGCAGCTTACAGGGGGCGAACACTGAAGCTTTCTTT. It yields the protein CASSLQGANTEAFF.

V and J are TRBV6-1 and TRBJ1-5; D not certain. V was clipped by 7 bases and J by 6 bases, with 4 bases between them. The CDR3 has 10 residues. Germline V CDR1 and CDR2: MNHNS, SASEGT. CDR3 sequence reads: CASNSQPQHF. Here the CDR3 DNA reads TGTGCCAGCAACAGTCAGCCCCAGCATTTT.

The chain combines TRBV2 with TRBJ1-1; D is unclear. V lost 6 bases, J lost 8 bases, and 16 bases lay in between. The V gene's germline CDR1 is SNHLY and CDR2 FYNNEI. This CDR3 is built from 13 residues. The CDR3 here is CASRVLESTEAFF. CDR3 sequence (DNA): TGTGCCAGCAGGGTCTTAGAAAGTACGGAAGCTTTCTTT.

The rearrangement joins TRBV5-6 to TRBJ2-7; maybe TRBD2 (5 bases). Germline V CDR1 and CDR2: SGHDT, YYEEEE. V lost 1 base, J lost 6 bases, and 8 bases lay in between. CDR3 length: 12 amino acids. CDR3 nucleotides: TGTGCCAGCAGCTTGTCCGGGGTCGAGCAGTACTTC. This gives the protein CASSLSGVEQYF.

V is TRBV5-1 and J is TRBJ2-3; 11 bases agree with TRBD1. There are 15 residues in the CDR3. After removal of 4 bases from V and 3 bases from J, the junction contained 4 bases not matched to a gene. Germline CDR1 SGHRS, CDR2 YFSETQ. CDR3 bases: TGCGCCAGCAGCCCCGGACAGGGGGCTACAGATACGCAGTATTTT. Its translation is CASSPGQGATDTQYF. The entire variable domain, with the rest obtained from reference TRBV5-1 and TRBJ2-3, is as follows: KAGVTQTPRYLIKTRGQQVTLSCSPISGHRSVSWYQQTPGQGLQFLFEYFSETQRNKGNFPGRFSGRQFSNSRSEMNVSTLELGDSALYLCASSPGQGATDTQYFGPGTRLTVL.

The chain combines TRBV7-8 with TRBJ2-1, with 11 bases fitting TRBD2. Losses at the gene ends were 4 bases for V and 6 bases for J; bases not matched to a gene: 17. CDR3 length: 19 amino acids. CDR1 is SGHVS, CDR2 FQNEAQ, per germline. This chain's CDR3 is CASSSRLAGGGRLSNEQFF. CDR3 in DNA: TGTGCCAGCAGCTCCCGCCTAGCGGGGGGCGGAAGACTATCCAATGAGCAGTTCTTC.

The gene calls are TRBV7-2 and TRBJ2-3; D might be TRBD2 (7 bases). V was pared by 1 base and J by 5 bases, with 10 bases between. This CDR3 contains 14 residues. Looked up from germline, CDR1 is SGHTA and CDR2 is FQGNSA. CDR3 region: CASSLGGGGDTQYF. For the CDR3, the DNA is TGTGCCAGCAGCTTAGGAGGGGGGGGAGATACGCAGTATTTT.

The gene calls are TRBV6-5 and TRBJ2-1; a weak D match, TRBD1 (6 bases). The CDR3 contains 14 residues. Germline CDR1 is MNHEY and CDR2 is SVGAGI. V lost 2 bases, J lost 8 bases, and 13 bases lay in between. CDR3 sequence reads: CASSYGGPGYEQFF. Here the CDR3 DNA reads TGTGCCAGCAGTTACGGGGGCCCCGGGTATGAGCAGTTCTTC.

This chain connects TRBV28 to TRBJ1-5; no clear D. The CDR3 extends over 13 amino acids. The V gene lost 7 bases and the J gene lost 7 bases, with 14 bases spanning the gap. Per the germline V gene, CDR1 is MDHEN and CDR2 is SYDVKM. The CDR3 sequence is CASISGKHQPQHF. The CDR3 region has the DNA TGTGCCAGCATCTCGGGAAAACACCAGCCCCAGCATTTT.

Here the CDR3 reads CASSLSGNTIYF. The CDR3 coding sequence is TGTGCCAGTAGCCTGTCTGGAAACACCATATATTTT. V and J are TRBV19 and TRBJ1-3; no clear D gene. The CDR3 runs 12 residues. Germline V CDR1 and CDR2: LNHDA, SQIVND (reference sequence). Trimming shortened V by 6 bases and J by 1 base, and 4 bases separated the two germline ends.